This T cell receptor beta chain was captured by sequencing in a study of blood T cell repertoires in COVID-19. Whole-study context: Sample material is recorded as cDNA or gDNA derived from T cells, B-cell-depleted T cells, or PBMCs.

The table came from immunoSEQ multiplex PCR; TCRdb's copy has only in-frame clones and leaves some out. The sample shows 310,000 or so clones, around nine tenths of them seen only once. Cohort assignment relied on participant-reported clinical history. The germline V gene has CDR1 SQVTM and CDR2 ANQGSEA. CDR3 length equals 15 residues. The J segment lost 5 bases and the V segment lost 3 bases, leaving 6 bases of the junction unmatched. The sequence came from a woman in her thirties or forties who had recovered from COVID-19. V gene TRBV29-1 combines with J gene TRBJ2-3, with TRBD2 identical over 12 bases. Sequencing input: PBMCs or T cells enriched from blood (not recorded which). The CDR3 is CSVDPSGGAGDTQYF. The CDR3 DNA follows: TGCAGCGTTGACCCTAGCGGGGGGGCCGGAGATACGCAGTATTTT.